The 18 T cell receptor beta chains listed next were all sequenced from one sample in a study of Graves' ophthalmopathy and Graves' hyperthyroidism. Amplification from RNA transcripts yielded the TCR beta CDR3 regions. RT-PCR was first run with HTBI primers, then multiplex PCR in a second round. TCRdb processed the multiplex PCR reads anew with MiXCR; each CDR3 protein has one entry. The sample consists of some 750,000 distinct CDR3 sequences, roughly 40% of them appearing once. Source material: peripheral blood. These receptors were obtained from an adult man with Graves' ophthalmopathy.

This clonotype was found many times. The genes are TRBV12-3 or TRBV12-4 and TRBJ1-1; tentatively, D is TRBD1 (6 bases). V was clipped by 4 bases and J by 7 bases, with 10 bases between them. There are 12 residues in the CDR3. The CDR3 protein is CASSSGEGEAFF. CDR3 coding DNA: TGTGCCAGCAGTTCAGGGGAAGGTGAAGCTTTCTTT.

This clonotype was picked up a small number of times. The CDR3 nucleotides read TGCGCCAGCAGCTTGGCGGGTAGCGGGCTATCCTACGAGCAGTACTTC. Its translation is CASSLAGSGLSYEQYF. The V gene is TRBV5-1, the J gene TRBJ2-7; 7 bases map to TRBD2. CDR1 and CDR2 (germline): SGHRS, YFSETQ. Trimming cost V 0 bases and J 1 base; bases outside gene matches: 7. This CDR3 has 16 amino acids. Filled out from reference TRBV5-1 and TRBJ2-7, the complete variable domain reads KAGVTQTPRYLIKTRGQQVTLSCSPISGHRSVSWYQQTPGQGLQFLFEYFSETQRNKGNFPGRFSGRQFSNSRSEMNVSTLELGDSALYLCASSLAGSGLSYEQYFGPGTRLTVT.

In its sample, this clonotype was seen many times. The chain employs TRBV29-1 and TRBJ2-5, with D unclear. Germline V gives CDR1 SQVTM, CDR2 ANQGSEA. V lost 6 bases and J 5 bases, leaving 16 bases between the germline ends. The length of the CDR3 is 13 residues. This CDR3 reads CSVPLEGRETQYF. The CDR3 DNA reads TGCAGCGTACCCCTCGAAGGGCGGGAGACCCAGTACTTC.

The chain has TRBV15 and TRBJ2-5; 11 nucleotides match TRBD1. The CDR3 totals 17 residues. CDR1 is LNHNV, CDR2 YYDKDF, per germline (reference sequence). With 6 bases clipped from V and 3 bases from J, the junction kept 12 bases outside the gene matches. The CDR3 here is CATREAARGQGEETQYF. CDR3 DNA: TGTGCCACCAGAGAGGCCGCGCGGGGACAGGGGGAAGAGACCCAGTACTTC.

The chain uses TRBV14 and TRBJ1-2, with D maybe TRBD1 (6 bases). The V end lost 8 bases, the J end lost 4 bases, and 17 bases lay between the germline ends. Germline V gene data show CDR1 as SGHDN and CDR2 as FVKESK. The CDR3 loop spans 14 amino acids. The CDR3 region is CASCPGTMIYGYTF. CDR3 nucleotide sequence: TGTGCCAGCTGCCCCGGGACAATGATCTATGGCTACACCTTC. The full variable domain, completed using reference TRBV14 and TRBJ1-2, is EAGVTQFPSHSVIEKGQTVTLRCDPISGHDNLYWYRRVMGKEIKFLLHFVKESKQDESGMPNNRFLAERTGGTYSTLKVQPAELEDSGVYFCASCPGTMIYGYTFGSGTRLTVV.

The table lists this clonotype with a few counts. The CDR3: CASTYDRDNYGYTF. The CDR3 bases are TGTGCCAGCACCTACGACAGAGATAACTATGGCTACACCTTC. The rearrangement links TRBV9 to TRBJ1-2, with D maybe TRBD1 (5 bases). CDR1 and CDR2 (germline): SGDLS, YYNGEE. Trimming took off 6 bases at V and 1 base at J, with 13 bases between the two ends. CDR3 size: 14 residues.

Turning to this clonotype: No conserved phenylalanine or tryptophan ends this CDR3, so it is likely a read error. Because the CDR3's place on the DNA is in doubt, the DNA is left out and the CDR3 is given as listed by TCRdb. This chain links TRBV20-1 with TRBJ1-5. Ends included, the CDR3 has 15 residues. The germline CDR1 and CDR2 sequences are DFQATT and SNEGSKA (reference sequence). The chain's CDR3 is CSAIGQLNSNQPQYV.

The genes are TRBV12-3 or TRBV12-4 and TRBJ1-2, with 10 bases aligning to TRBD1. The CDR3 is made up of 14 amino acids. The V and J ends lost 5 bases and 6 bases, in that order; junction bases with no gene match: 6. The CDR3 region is CASSQDRGWDGYTF. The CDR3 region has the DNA TGTGCCAGCAGTCAGGACAGGGGGTGGGATGGCTACACCTTC.

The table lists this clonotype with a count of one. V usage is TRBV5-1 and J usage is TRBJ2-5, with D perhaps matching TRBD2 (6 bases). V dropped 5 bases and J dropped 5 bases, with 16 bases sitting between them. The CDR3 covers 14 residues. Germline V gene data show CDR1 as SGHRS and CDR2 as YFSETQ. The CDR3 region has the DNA TGCGCCAGCAGTAAGGAGGGTTTGAGGGAGACCCAGTACTTC. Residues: CASSKEGLRETQYF.

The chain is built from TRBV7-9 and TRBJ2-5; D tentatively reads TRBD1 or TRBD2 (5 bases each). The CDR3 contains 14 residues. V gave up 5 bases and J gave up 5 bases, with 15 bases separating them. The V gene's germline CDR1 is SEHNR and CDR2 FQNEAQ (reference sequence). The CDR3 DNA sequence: TGTGCCAGCAGCAAGGGTGGGGGAACGGAGACCCAGTACTTC. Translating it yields CASSKGGGTETQYF.

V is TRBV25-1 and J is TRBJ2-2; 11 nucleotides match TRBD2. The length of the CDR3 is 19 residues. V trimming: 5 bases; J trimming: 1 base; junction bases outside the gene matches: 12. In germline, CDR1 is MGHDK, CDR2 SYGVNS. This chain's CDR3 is CASSYAGTSGGRNTGELFF. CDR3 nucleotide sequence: TGTGCCAGCAGTTATGCCGGGACTAGCGGAGGACGGAACACCGGGGAGCTGTTTTTT.

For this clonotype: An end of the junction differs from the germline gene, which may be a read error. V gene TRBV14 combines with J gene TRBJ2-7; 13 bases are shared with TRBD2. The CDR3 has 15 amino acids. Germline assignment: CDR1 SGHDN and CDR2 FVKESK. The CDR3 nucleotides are TGCGCCAGCAGCCCCGGGACTAGCGGGATGAGCGAGCAGTACTTC. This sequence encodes CASSPGTSGMSEQYF.

As DNA, the CDR3 is TGTGCCAGCAGCAAGGACAGGGACACTGGAAACACCATATATTTT. It encodes CASSKDRDTGNTIYF. This chain connects TRBV21-1 to TRBJ1-3; the DNA was not compared with TRBD1, the D call given in the table. TRBV21-1 is flagged as a pseudogene. The CDR3 covers 15 residues.

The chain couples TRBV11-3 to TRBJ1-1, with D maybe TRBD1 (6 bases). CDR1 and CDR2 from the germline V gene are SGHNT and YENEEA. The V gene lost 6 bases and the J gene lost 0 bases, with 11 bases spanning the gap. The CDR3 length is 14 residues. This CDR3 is CASSYQGMNTEAFF. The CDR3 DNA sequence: TGTGCCAGCAGTTACCAGGGGATGAACACTGAAGCTTTCTTT. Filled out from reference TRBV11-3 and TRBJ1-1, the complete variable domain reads EAGVVQSPRYKIIEKKQPVAFWCNPISGHNTLYWYLQNLGQGPELLIRYENEEAVDDSQLPKDRFSAERLKGVDSTLKIQPAELGDSAVYLCASSYQGMNTEAFFGQGTRLTVV.

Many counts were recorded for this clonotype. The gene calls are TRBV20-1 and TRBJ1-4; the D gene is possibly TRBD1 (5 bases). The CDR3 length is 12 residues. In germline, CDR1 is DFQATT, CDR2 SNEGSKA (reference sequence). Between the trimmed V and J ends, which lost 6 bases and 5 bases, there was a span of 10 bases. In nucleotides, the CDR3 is TGCAGTGCCTCGGACATAAATGAAAAACTGTTTTTT. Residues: CSASDINEKLFF.

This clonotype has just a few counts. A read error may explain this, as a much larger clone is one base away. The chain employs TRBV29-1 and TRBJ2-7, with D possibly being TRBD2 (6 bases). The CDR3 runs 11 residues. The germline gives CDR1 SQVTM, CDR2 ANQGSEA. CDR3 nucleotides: TGCAGCGTTGATCTGGACTACGGGCAGTACTTC. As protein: CSVDLDYGQYF.

This chain's CDR3 is CASSFSGTDTYSNQPQHF. The CDR3 region has the DNA TGTGCCAGCAGTTTTTCCGGGACAGACACCTATAGCAATCAGCCCCAGCATTTT. The V and J genes are TRBV2 and TRBJ1-5; 7 bases are shared with TRBD1. This CDR3 comprises 18 residues. Trimming at V came to 5 bases and at J to 0 bases, leaving 13 bases not matched to a gene. The germline V gene has CDR1 SNHLY and CDR2 FYNNEI. Looking up the rest from reference TRBV2 and TRBJ1-5 gives the full variable domain: EPEVTQTPSHQVTQMGQEVILRCVPISNHLYFYWYRQILGQKVEFLVSFYNNEISEKSEIFDDQFSVERPDGSNFTLKIRSTKLEDSAMYFCASSFSGTDTYSNQPQHFGDGTRLSIL.

CDR3 in DNA: TGTGCCAATGCCCAGTTACTAGCGGGAGTCGGCGGCACCGGGGAGCTGTTTTTT. Encoded protein: CANAQLLAGVGGTGELFF. The rearrangement links TRBV25-1 to TRBJ2-2, with TRBD2 identical over 11 bases. CDR3 length: 18 amino acids. Losses at the gene ends were 10 bases for V and 4 bases for J; bases not matched to a gene: 17. The germline CDR1 and CDR2 sequences are MGHDK and SYGVNS.